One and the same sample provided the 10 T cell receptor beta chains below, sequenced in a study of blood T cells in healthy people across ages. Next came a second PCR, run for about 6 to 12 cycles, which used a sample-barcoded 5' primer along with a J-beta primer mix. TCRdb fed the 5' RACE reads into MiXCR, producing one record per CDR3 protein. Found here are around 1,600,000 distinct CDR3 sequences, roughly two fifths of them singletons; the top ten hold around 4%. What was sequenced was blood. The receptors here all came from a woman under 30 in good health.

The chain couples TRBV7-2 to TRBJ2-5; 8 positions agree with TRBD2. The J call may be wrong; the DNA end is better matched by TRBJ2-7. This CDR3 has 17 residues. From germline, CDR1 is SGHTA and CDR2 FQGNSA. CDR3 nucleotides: TGTGCCAGCAGCTCATATCCCATACTAGCGGCGAACTACGAGCAGTACTTC. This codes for CASSSYPILAANYEQYF.

CDR3 nucleotides: TGTGCCAGCAGCTTAGGGACAGGGGGCGGTCATTATCCCTACGAGCAGTACTTC. This sequence encodes CASSLGTGGGHYPYEQYF. This rearrangement joins TRBV7-2 to TRBJ2-7, with 11 bases fitting TRBD1. CDR1 is SGHTA and CDR2 is FQGNSA in the germline V gene. The CDR3 is 18 residues long. V shed 1 base, J shed 2 bases, and the junction held 10 bases outside the gene matches.

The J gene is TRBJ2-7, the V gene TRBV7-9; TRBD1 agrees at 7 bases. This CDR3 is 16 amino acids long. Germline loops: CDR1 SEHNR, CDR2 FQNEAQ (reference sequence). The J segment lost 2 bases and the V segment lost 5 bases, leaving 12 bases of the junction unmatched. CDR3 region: CASSPPTGQEAYEQYF. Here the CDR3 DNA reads TGTGCCAGCAGCCCGCCAACCGGACAGGAAGCCTACGAGCAGTACTTC. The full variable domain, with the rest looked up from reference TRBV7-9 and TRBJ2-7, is DTGVSQNPRHKITKRGQNVTFRCDPISEHNRLYWYRQTLGQGPEFLTYFQNEAQLEKSRLLSDRFSAERPKGSFSTLEIQRTEQGDSAMYLCASSPPTGQEAYEQYFGPGTRLTVT.

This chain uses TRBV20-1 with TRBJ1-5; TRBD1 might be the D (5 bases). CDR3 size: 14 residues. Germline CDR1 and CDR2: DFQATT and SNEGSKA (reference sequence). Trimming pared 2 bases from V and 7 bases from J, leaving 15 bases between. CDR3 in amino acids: CSARKRQGGQPQHF. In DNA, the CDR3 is TGCAGTGCTAGAAAAAGGCAGGGCGGCCAGCCCCAGCATTTT.

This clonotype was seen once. The CDR3 DNA is TGTGCCAGCAGCTTGTTGGCCACTACTGATTCCCGTAGGAATACGCAGTATTTT. Translation: CASSLLATTDSRRNTQYF. The chain recombines TRBV7-3 with TRBJ2-3; D not certain. V lost 3 bases to trimming and J lost 7 bases, with 26 bases between them. Germline lookup yields CDR1 SGHTA and CDR2 FQGTGA. This CDR3 has 18 residues.

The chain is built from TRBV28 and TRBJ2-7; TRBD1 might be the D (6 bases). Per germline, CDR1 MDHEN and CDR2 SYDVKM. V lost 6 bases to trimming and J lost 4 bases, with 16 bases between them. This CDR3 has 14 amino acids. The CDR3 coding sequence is TGTGCCAGCAGCAAAGCAGGGGTGGGGTACGAGCAGTACTTC. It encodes CASSKAGVGYEQYF.

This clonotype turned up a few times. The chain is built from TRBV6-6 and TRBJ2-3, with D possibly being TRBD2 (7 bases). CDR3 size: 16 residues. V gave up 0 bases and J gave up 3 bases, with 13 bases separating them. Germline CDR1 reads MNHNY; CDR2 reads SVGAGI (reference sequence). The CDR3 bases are TGTGCCAGCAGTTACTCTGGGGGGGCTGGGACAGATACGCAGTATTTT. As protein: CASSYSGGAGTDTQYF.

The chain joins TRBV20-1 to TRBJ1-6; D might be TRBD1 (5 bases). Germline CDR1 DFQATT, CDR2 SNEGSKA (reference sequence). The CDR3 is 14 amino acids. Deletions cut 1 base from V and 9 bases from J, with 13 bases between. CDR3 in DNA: TGCAGTGCTAGAGGTGGCAGGGATGGTTCACCCCTCCACTTT. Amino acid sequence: CSARGGRDGSPLHF.

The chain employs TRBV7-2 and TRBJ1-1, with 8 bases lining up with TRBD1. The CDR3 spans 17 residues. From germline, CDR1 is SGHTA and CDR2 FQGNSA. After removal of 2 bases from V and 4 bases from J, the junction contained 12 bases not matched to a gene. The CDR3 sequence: CASSLIQQIQGGTEAFF. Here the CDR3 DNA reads TGTGCCAGCAGCTTAATCCAACAAATACAGGGGGGCACTGAAGCTTTCTTT. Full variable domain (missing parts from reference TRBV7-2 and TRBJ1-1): GAGVSQSPSNKVTEKGKDVELRCDPISGHTALYWYRQSLGQGLEFLIYFQGNSAPDKSGLPSDRFSAERTGGSVSTLTIQRTQQEDSAVYLCASSLIQQIQGGTEAFFGQGTRLTVV.

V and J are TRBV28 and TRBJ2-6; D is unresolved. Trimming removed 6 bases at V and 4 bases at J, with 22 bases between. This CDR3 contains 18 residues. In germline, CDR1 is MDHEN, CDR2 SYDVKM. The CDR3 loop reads CASRLGGRLRPGANVLTF. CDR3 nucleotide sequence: TGTGCCAGCAGGTTAGGTGGACGTCTACGTCCGGGGGCCAACGTCCTGACTTTC.